The table lists the clone carrying this T cell receptor (beta chain) with many counts. Its antigen is not known. The sample originates from a study of identical twins. The study, taken as a whole, reports: Cross-sectional statistics, not tracking of the same donors, supported the conclusions. Clonotypes of the beta chain that were abundant in cord blood carried fewer insertions (memory repertoires showed none).

A universal primer site came from template switching; cDNA carried unique molecular identifiers. TCRdb fed the 5' RACE reads into MiXCR, producing one record per CDR3 protein. Of roughly 720,000 distinct CDR3 sequences in the sample, about 20% were seen once. The CDR3 has 12 residues. CDR1 is MNHEY, CDR2 SMNVEV, per germline (reference sequence). The V gene lost 6 bases and the J gene lost 6 bases, with 11 bases spanning the gap. The same specimen was also included in a second study, on T cells expressing NK-cell markers. As reported in that work: Sorted CD3+CD56-NKG2C+, CD3+CD56+NKG2C- and CD3+CD56+NKG2C+ T cells were the source of the TCR beta repertoires.

Sequencing was performed on PBMCs. This sequence was found in a young woman in good health. This rearrangement joins TRBV27 to TRBJ1-2, with D unresolved. The CDR3 coding sequence is TGTGCCAGCAGCCCCTCAGGTCATGGCTACACCTTC. Translating it yields CASSPSGHGYTF.